The clone carrying this T cell receptor beta chain has just a few counts. Its antigen is as yet unknown. Sorted subsets were CFSE-labeled and cultured 4 to 6 days with allogeneic dendritic cells. The table came from immunoSEQ multiplex PCR; TCRdb's copy has only in-frame clones and leaves some out. The sample yields 15,000 to 20,000 clones, approximately 80% seen once. Trimming removed 2 bases at V and 4 bases at J, with 5 bases between. Germline CDR1 MDHEN, CDR2 SYDVKM. The CDR3 runs 12 residues. The data stem from a study of regulatory dendritic cells for organ transplantation. The chain is built from TRBV28 and TRBJ1-2; D not certain. The origin of this receptor is a human donor in good health. The source material was memory CD4+ T cells from blood cultured with regulatory dendritic cells. This sample's subset: CD45RO+ memory T cells. The CDR3 DNA is TGTGCCAGCAGTTTAAGCCCCTATGGCTACACCTTC. Translating gives CASSLSPYGYTF.